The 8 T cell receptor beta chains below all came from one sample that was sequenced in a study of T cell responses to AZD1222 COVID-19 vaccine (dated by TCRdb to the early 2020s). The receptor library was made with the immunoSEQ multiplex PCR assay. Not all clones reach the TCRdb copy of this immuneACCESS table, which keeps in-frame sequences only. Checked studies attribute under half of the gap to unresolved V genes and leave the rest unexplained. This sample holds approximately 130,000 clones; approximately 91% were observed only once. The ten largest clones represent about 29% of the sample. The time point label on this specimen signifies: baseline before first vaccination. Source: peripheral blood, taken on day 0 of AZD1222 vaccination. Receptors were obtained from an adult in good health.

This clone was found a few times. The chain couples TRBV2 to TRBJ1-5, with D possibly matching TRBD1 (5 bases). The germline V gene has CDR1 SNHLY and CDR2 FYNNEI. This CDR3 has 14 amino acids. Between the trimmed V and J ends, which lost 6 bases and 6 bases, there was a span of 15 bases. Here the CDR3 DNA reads TGTGCCAGCAGCCTTGGGGCGGGGGGTCAGCCCCAGCATTTT. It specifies CASSLGAGGQPQHF.

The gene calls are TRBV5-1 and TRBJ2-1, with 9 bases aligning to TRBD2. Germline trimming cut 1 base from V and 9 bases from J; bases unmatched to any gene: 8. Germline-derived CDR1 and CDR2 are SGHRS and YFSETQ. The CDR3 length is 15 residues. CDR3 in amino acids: CASSLIGGGAGEQFF. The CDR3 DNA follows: TGCGCCAGCAGCTTGATAGGCGGGGGGGCTGGTGAGCAGTTCTTC.

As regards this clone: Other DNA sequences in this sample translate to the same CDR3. CDR3 bases: TGTGCCAGCAGCTTAGGGACCTATGGCTACACCTTC. It encodes CASSLGTYGYTF. The chain is built from TRBV7-9 and TRBJ1-2; no clear D. The V end was cut by 1 base, the J end by 4 bases, with 4 bases between. Germline V CDR1 and CDR2: SEHNR, FQNEAQ (reference sequence). The CDR3 is 12 amino acids.

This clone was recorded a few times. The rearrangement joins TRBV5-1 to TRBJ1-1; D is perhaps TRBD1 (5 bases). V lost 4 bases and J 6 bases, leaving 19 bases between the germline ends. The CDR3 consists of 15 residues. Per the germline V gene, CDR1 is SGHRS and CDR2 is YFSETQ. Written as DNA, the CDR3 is TGCGCCAGCAGCCGTTTAGGTCGGGGGGAGTCTGAAGCTTTCTTT. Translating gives CASSRLGRGESEAFF.

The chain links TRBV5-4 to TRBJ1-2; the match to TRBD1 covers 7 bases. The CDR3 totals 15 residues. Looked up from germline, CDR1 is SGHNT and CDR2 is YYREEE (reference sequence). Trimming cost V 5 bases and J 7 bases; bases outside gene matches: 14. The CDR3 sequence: CASRGTETGFSGYTF. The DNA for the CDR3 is TGTGCCAGCAGGGGGACCGAGACAGGGTTCTCTGGCTACACCTTC.

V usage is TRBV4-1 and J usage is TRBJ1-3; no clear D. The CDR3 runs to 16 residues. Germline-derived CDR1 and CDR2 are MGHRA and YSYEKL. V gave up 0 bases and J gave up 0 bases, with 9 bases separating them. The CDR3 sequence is CASSQESQLSGNTIYF. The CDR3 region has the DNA TGCGCCAGCAGCCAAGAGTCACAGCTCTCTGGAAACACCATATATTTT.

The CDR3 spells CASRRDDNQPQHF. CDR3 coding DNA: TGTGCCAGCCGCAGGGACGACAATCAGCCCCAGCATTTT. The chain recombines TRBV6-5 with TRBJ1-5; a weak D match, TRBD1 (5 bases). In germline, CDR1 is MNHEY, CDR2 SVGAGI. V gave up 8 bases and J gave up 3 bases, with 11 bases separating them. CDR3 length equals 13 residues.

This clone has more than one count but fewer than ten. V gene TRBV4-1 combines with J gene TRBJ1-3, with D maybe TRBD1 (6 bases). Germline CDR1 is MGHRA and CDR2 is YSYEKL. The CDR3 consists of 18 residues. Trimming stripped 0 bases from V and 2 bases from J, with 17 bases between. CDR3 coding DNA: TGCGCCAGCAGCCAAGATGGGGGCCGGGGGTTCACTGGAAACACCATATATTTT. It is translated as CASSQDGGRGFTGNTIYF.